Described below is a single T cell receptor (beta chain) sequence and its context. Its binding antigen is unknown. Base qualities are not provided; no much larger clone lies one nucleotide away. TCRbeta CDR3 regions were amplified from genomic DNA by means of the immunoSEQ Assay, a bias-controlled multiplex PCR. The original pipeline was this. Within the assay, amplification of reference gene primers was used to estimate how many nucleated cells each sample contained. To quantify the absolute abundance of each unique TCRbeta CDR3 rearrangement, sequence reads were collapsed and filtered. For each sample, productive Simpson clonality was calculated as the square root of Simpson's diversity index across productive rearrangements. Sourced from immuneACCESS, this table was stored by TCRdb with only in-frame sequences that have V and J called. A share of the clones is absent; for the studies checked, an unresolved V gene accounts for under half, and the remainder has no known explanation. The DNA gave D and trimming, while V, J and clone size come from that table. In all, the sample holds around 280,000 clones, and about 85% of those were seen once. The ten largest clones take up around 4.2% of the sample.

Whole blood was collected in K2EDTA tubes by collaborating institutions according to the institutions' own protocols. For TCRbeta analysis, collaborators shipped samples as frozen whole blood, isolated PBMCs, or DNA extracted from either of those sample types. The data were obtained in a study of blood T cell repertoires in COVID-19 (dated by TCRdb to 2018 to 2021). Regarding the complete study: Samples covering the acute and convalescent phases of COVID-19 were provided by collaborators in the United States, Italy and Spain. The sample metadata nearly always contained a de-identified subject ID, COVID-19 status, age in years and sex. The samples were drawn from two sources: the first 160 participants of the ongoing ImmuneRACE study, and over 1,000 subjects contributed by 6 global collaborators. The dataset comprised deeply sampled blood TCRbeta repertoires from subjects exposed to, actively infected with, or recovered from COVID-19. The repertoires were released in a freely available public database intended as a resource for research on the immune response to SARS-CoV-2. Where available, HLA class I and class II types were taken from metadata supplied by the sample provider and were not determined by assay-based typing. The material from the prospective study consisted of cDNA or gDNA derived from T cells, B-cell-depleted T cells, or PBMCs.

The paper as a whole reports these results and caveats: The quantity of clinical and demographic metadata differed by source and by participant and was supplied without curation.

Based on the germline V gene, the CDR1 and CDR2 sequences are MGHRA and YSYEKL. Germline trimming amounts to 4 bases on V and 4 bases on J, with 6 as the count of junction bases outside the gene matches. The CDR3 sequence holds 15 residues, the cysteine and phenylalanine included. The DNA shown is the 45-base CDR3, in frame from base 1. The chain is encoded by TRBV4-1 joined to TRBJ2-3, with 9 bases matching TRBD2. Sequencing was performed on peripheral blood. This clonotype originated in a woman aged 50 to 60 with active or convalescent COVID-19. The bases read TGCGCCAGCAGCCTTATAGCGGGAGCGGCAGATACGCAGTATTTT. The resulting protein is CASSLIAGAADTQYF.